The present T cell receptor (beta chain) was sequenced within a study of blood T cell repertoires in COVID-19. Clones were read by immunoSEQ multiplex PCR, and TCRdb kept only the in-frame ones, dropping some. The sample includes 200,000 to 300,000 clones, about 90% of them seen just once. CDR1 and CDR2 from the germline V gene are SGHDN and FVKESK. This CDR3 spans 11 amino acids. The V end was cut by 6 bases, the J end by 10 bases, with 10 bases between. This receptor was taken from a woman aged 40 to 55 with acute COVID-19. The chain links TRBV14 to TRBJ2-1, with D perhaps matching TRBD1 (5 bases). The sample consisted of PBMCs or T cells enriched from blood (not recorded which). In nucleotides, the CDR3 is TGTGCCAGCAGTAGCAACAGGGAGCAGTTCTTC. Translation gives CASSSNREQFF. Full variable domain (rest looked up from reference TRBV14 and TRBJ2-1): EAGVTQFPSHSVIEKGQTVTLRCDPISGHDNLYWYRRVMGKEIKFLLHFVKESKQDESGMPNNRFLAERTGGTYSTLKVQPAELEDSGVYFCASSSNREQFFGPGTRLTVL.